This is a list of T cell receptor beta chains from one sample in a study of T cell repertoires in cytomegalovirus infection. Their antigens are not known. From the reads, TCRdb called clonotypes with MiXCR, one entry per CDR3 protein. This sample yields roughly 920,000 distinct CDR3 sequences, of which around a third are seen a single time; more than 13% belongs to the top ten. The starting material was cultured CD8+ T cells from PBMCs, obtained from culture after CMV antigen stimulation. The receptors originated from a human donor in good health (CMV status not recorded). Some clones in this sample may be carry-over from other donors' samples. The CDR3 runs from the conserved cysteine through the conserved F or W. The D gene is left open where the match is weak. The size entry is marked missing in some rows and otherwise reads once, few, many or a size class.

j_call d_call v_call clone_size cdr3_nt cdr3_aa
TRBJ1-1 TRBD1 TRBV4-2 few TGTGCCAGCAGCCAAGGTACCTCCAGGGACAGGATGAACACTGAAGCTTTCTTT CASSQGTSRDRMNTEAFF
TRBJ1-1 . TRBV6-1 few TGTGCCAGCAGTGAAGTAAGGACTGAAGCTTTCTTT CASSEVRTEAFF
TRBJ2-2 . TRBV6-6 . TGTGCCAGCAGTTACACAGGGCCGAGGAACACCGGGGAGCTGTTTTTT CASSYTGPRNTGELFF
TRBJ1-2 . TRBV4-1 few TGCGCCAGCAGCCAAGATTCGGGGGATTACAATGGCTACACCTTC CASSQDSGDYNGYTF
TRBJ2-2 TRBD2 TRBV9 few TGTGCCAGCAGCGTAGAAACTAGCGGGGGGGCCGGGGAGCTGTTTTTT CASSVETSGGAGELFF
TRBJ1-5 . TRBV5-6 few TGTGCCAGCAGCCACGGACCCAATCAGCCCCAGCATTTT CASSHGPNQPQHF
TRBJ1-1 . TRBV28 . TGTGCCAGCACGCCATTTGGGTCGATGAACACTGAAGCTTTCTTT CASTPFGSMNTEAFF
TRBJ1-5 . TRBV6-1 many TGTGCCAGCAGTCCCGATAACAGCTTCTATCAGCCCCAGCATTTT CASSPDNSFYQPQHF
TRBJ2-4 . TRBV2 . TGTGCCAGCTTCTCCCCCGCAGGTCCGGGAAACATTCAGTACTTC CASFSPAGPGNIQYF
TRBJ2-5 . TRBV7-8 many TGTGCCAGCAGCTTAGGCGAATTCGTCTCGTACCAAGAGACCCAGTACTTC CASSLGEFVSYQETQYF
TRBJ1-1 . TRBV7-9 . TGTGCCAGCAGCTTAGGGGGCGCCAGGATGAACACTGAAGCTTTCTTT CASSLGGARMNTEAFF
TRBJ2-7 . TRBV20-1 few TGCAGTGCTAGGACATCCTCCTACGAGCAGTACTTC CSARTSSYEQYF
TRBJ2-3 . TRBV27 . TGTGCCAGCAGTCCAACCCTCCTCACAGATACGCAGTATTTT CASSPTLLTDTQYF
TRBJ2-1 . TRBV19 many TGTGCCAGTAGTATAGATGGGCCAGGGTGGAATGAGCAGTTCTTC CASSIDGPGWNEQFF
TRBJ2-5 . TRBV6-8 . TGTGCCAGGAAGGACACAGAGACCCAGTACTTC CARKDTETQYF
TRBJ2-1 TRBD1 TRBV7-9 many TGTGCCAGCAGCCTCCCCGGGACAGGGAAACAGTTCTTC CASSLPGTGKQFF
TRBJ2-7 TRBD1 TRBV6-1 few TGTGCCAGCAGTGAAGAGGTAGGAGCCGGGACAGGGGGCTCGGAGCAGTACTTC CASSEEVGAGTGGSEQYF
TRBJ2-6 . TRBV19 . TGTGCCAGCACAAGGGGCTCTGGGGTCAACGTCCTGACTTTC CASTRGSGVNVLTF
TRBJ2-3 . TRBV4-3 . TGCGCCAGCAGCACACAGGGAAGTCCTAGCACAGATACGCAGTATTTT CASSTQGSPSTDTQYF
TRBJ2-7 TRBD1 TRBV19 few TGTGCCAGTAGTTCCTTGGACAGGTCCTACGAGCAGTACTTC CASSSLDRSYEQYF
TRBJ2-2 TRBD2 TRBV7-9 many TGTGCCAGCAGTTTAGCGGGTCCGAACACCGGGGAGCTGTTTTTT CASSLAGPNTGELFF
TRBJ1-6 . TRBV7-9 . TGTGCCAGCAGCTCATTCTCCTATAATTCACCCCTCCACTTT CASSSFSYNSPLHF
TRBJ1-6 . TRBV27 . TGTGCCAGCAGTTTAATTCTTGGTTCACCCCTCCACTTT CASSLILGSPLHF
TRBJ1-2 TRBD1 TRBV19 . TGTGCCAGTAGTTTCGGGACAGGGGGCACCAACTATGGCTACACCTTC CASSFGTGGTNYGYTF
TRBJ1-2 TRBD1 TRBV19 . TGTGCCAGCCGACAGGGGGCAGCTGGCTACACCTTC CASRQGAAGYTF
TRBJ2-5 TRBD1 TRBV29-1 . TGCAGCGCCGTCGGACAGGGGGTGAAGGATAAAGAGACCCAGTACTTC CSAVGQGVKDKETQYF
TRBJ1-2 . TRBV7-9 few TGTGCCAGCAGCTCGGCCGGGACAATCGCTAACTATGGCTACACCTTC CASSSAGTIANYGYTF
TRBJ2-3 TRBD2 TRBV27 many TGTGCCAGCAGTTATGGCGGGGGGGCAACAGATACGCAGTATTTT CASSYGGGATDTQYF
TRBJ1-1 . TRBV5-6 few TGTGCCAGCAGCTTGGGTGGGTCCTACACTGAAGCTTTCTTT CASSLGGSYTEAFF
TRBJ2-7 . TRBV6-5 few TGTGCCAGCAGTTACTCGAAGGCGGTCTCCTACGAGCAGTACTTC CASSYSKAVSYEQYF
TRBJ2-5 TRBD1 TRBV6-1 . TGTGCCAGCAGGGTCCCCCCACGTAAGGGGGCGGATGAAGAGACCCAGTACTTC CASRVPPRKGADEETQYF
TRBJ2-1 . TRBV10-3 . TGTGCCATCAGTGATCCGGACAGAGTACTCAATGAGCAGTTCTTC CAISDPDRVLNEQFF
TRBJ1-6 . TRBV27 few TGTGCCAGCAGGCCCCCGGGGGCTAGGTATAATTCACCCCTCCACTTT CASRPPGARYNSPLHF
TRBJ2-1 . TRBV3-1 . TGTGCCAGCAGCCCGGGGGAACATCAGTTCTTC CASSPGEHQFF
TRBJ1-1 TRBD1 TRBV7-6 . TGTGCCAGCACCGTCTCGGGACAGCGGCCCCAAGGCGCTGAAGCTTTCTTT CASTVSGQRPQGAEAFF
TRBJ1-6 . TRBV6-2/TRBV6-3 . TGTGCCAGCAGCTATAATCCGGACAGTCCAAATTCACCCCTCCACTTT CASSYNPDSPNSPLHF
TRBJ1-5 . TRBV5-6 . TGTGCCAGCAGCTTGGGATCGGCCGGGCCCCAGCATTTT CASSLGSAGPQHF
TRBJ1-5 TRBD1 TRBV5-1 . TGCGCCAGCAGCTTGGCCTCGGACAGGTCTCCCGTTCAGCCCCAGCATTTT CASSLASDRSPVQPQHF
TRBJ1-5 . TRBV6-5 . TGTGCCAGCAGCTGGTCCTTCAATCGGCCCCAGCATTTT CASSWSFNRPQHF
TRBJ1-1 . TRBV27 . TGTGCCAGCAGTTTAACCCAGGGCGCTGAAGCTTTCTTT CASSLTQGAEAFF
TRBJ1-1 . TRBV7-8 . TGTGCCAGTGAGGGAGGGAACACTGAAGCTTTCTTT CASEGGNTEAFF
TRBJ1-1 . TRBV7-8 many TGTGCCAGCAGCCTCAATGGGTACACTGAAGCTTTCTTT CASSLNGYTEAFF
TRBJ2-5 . TRBV28 few TGTGCCAGCAGCCCCGTAATGGGAGCCCAGTACTTC CASSPVMGAQYF
TRBJ1-1 . TRBV6-5 . TGTGCCAGCAGTTACACTGGGTTAATCGGGATGAACACTGAAGCTTTCTTT CASSYTGLIGMNTEAFF
TRBJ1-1 . TRBV4-1 . TGCGCCAGCGGACCACGGGGGACACAGAACACTGAAGCTTTCTTT CASGPRGTQNTEAFF
TRBJ2-2 . TRBV12-3/TRBV12-4 . TGTACCATCGACAGTACCCCCGGGGAGCTGTTTTTT CTIDSTPGELFF
TRBJ2-1 . TRBV4-1 few TGCGCCAGCAGCCAAGATGAAGACCCCTGGTACAATGAGCAGTTCTTC CASSQDEDPWYNEQFF
TRBJ2-3 TRBD1 TRBV11-2 . TGTGCCAGCAGCTCTACGTCCGGACAGGACACAGATACGCAGTATTTT CASSSTSGQDTDTQYF
TRBJ1-1 . TRBV7-6 . TGTGCCAGCAGCCCAGGAGAGGGAAGAAACACTGAAGCTTTCTTT CASSPGEGRNTEAFF
TRBJ2-2 TRBD1 TRBV7-7 few TGTGCTAGCCGTCCTGGGACAGGGGACTGGGGGGAGCTGTTTTTT CASRPGTGDWGELFF
TRBJ2-1 . TRBV3-1 once TGTGCCAGCAGCCCGCCAGGGGTTTTATACAATGAGCAGTTCTTC CASSPPGVLYNEQFF
TRBJ1-6 . TRBV10-2 . TGCGCCAGCAGTGAGAGGACGGGCTCCTATAATTCACCCCTCCACTTT CASSERTGSYNSPLHF
TRBJ1-1 TRBD1 TRBV7-6 . TGTGCCAGCAGCCCGGGACAGGGGGCGTTTGGCACTGAAGCTTTCTTT CASSPGQGAFGTEAFF
TRBJ1-6 . TRBV9 few TGTGCCAGCAGCGTAGGCCGAAGACCCCTCCACTTT CASSVGRRPLHF
TRBJ1-1 TRBD1 TRBV14 . TGTGCCAGCAGCCAAGATAGGGGACAGGGTGAAGCTTTCTTT CASSQDRGQGEAFF
TRBJ1-2 TRBD1 TRBV7-6 few TGTGCCAGCAGCAAGACAGGGGGTGACGGCTACACCTTC CASSKTGGDGYTF
TRBJ2-2 TRBD2 TRBV19 once TGTGCCAGTAGTATACTTGGAGGCGGGGGTACCGGGGAGCTGTTTTTT CASSILGGGGTGELFF
TRBJ2-1 . TRBV29-1 . TGCAGCGCCCTCCCGGGGGCCACCTACAATGAGCAGTTCTTC CSALPGATYNEQFF